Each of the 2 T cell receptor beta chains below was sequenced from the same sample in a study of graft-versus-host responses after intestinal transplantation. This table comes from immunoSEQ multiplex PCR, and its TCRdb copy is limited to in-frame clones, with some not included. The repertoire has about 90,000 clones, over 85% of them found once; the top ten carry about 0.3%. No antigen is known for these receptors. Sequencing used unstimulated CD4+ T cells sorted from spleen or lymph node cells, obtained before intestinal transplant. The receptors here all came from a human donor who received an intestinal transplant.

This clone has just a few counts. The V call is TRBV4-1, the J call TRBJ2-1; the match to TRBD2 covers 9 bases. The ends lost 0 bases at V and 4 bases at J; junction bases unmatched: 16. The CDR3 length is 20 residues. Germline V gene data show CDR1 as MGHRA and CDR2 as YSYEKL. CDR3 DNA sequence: TGCGCCAGCAGCCAAGACCCCCCCAACCCTCTAGCGGGAAGATACAATGAGCAGTTCTTC. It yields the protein CASSQDPPNPLAGRYNEQFF.

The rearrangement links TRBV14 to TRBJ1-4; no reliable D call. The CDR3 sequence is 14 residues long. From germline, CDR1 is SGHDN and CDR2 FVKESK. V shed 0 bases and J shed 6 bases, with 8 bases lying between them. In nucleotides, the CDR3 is TGTGCCAGCAGCCAAGATCTGCGGCATGAAAAACTGTTTTTT. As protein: CASSQDLRHEKLFF.